The 13 T cell receptor beta chains in this list originate from one sample, sequenced in a study of blood T cell repertoires in COVID-19. Clones were read by immunoSEQ multiplex PCR, and TCRdb kept only the in-frame ones, dropping some. The sample lists about 270,000 clones; about 91% were seen once. Sequenced material: PBMCs or T cells enriched from blood (not recorded which). The receptor set was obtained from a man aged 35-49 years who had been exposed to COVID-19.

The gene calls are TRBV28 and TRBJ2-5; 10 bases line up with TRBD2. This CDR3 has 16 amino acids. The junction had 10 bases not matched to a gene; V was cut back by 4 bases and J by 5 bases. The germline gives CDR1 MDHEN, CDR2 SYDVKM. The CDR3 loop is CASSSTSGTSGETQYF. Here the CDR3 DNA reads TGTGCCAGCAGTTCCACTAGCGGGACGAGCGGGGAGACCCAGTACTTC.

The DNA for the CDR3 is TGTGCCAGCAGCTTAGGGGGCACAAATAATTCACCCCTCCACTTT. Its translation: CASSLGGTNNSPLHF. This chain links TRBV7-6 with TRBJ1-6, with TRBD1 as a possible D gene (5 bases). The CDR3 sequence is 15 residues long. The V gene's germline CDR1 is SGHVS and CDR2 FNYEAQ. Between the trimmed V and J ends, which lost 1 base and 5 bases, there was a span of 9 bases.

The CDR3 region is CASSPAGAAGGSGELFF. In DNA, the CDR3 is TGTGCCAGCAGCCCTGCTGGGGCAGCGGGCGGGTCCGGGGAGCTGTTTTTT. The J gene is TRBJ2-2, the V gene TRBV5-4, with D maybe TRBD2 (6 bases). Germline lookup yields CDR1 SGHNT and CDR2 YYREEE (reference sequence). V dropped 4 bases and J dropped 6 bases, with 22 bases sitting between them. The CDR3 contains 17 residues.

The CDR3 DNA is TGTGCCAGCAGTCTGACTAGCGGGAGCTTAAATGAGCAGTTCTTC. Its protein is CASSLTSGSLNEQFF. This chain joins TRBV27 and TRBJ2-1; 12 nucleotides agree with TRBD2. V gave up 5 bases and J gave up 7 bases; unmatched junction bases: 6. The CDR3 has 15 residues. Germline V gives CDR1 MNHEY, CDR2 SMNVEV (reference sequence).

V and J are TRBV7-9 and TRBJ1-2; TRBD1 is a possible D gene (5 bases). The CDR3 consists of 17 residues. Germline CDR1 SEHNR, CDR2 FQNEAQ (reference sequence). Trimming took 1 base from V and 1 from J, leaving 16 bases between them. The CDR3 nucleotides are TGTGCCAGCAGCTTAGGGGCAGGGTCCAATTTTAACTATGGCTACACCTTC. Protein sequence: CASSLGAGSNFNYGYTF.

The J gene is TRBJ1-1, the V gene TRBV14, with 10 bases aligning to TRBD1. V was clipped by 6 bases and J by 3 bases; unmatched bases: 4. The CDR3 extends over 14 amino acids. The V gene's germline CDR1 is SGHDN and CDR2 FVKESK. CDR3 DNA sequence: TGTGCCAGCAGTCGACAGGGGGCGGACACTGAAGCTTTCTTT. Its translation is CASSRQGADTEAFF.

In its sample, this clone was seen once. The J gene is TRBJ1-5, the V gene TRBV19, with 9 bases aligning to TRBD1. CDR1 and CDR2 (germline): LNHDA, SQIVND (reference sequence). The CDR3 consists of 15 residues. With V trimmed by 7 bases and J by 7 bases, 11 bases remained unmatched. Here the CDR3 reads CASNLRDRVDQPQHF. CDR3 nucleotide sequence: TGTGCCAGTAACCTCCGGGACAGGGTTGACCAGCCCCAGCATTTT. Variable domain in full (rest from reference TRBV19 and TRBJ1-5): DGGITQSPKYLFRKEGQNVTLSCEQNLNHDAMYWYRQDPGQGLRLIYYSQIVNDFQKGDIAEGYSVSREKKESFPLTVTSAQKNPTAFYLCASNLRDRVDQPQHFGDGTRLSIL.

V usage is TRBV5-1 and J usage is TRBJ1-4; D uncertain. Trimming cost V 2 bases and J 6 bases, with 23 bases left between them. The CDR3 has 18 amino acids. Germline-derived CDR1 and CDR2 are SGHRS and YFSETQ. The CDR3 region is CASSLGDRAVNVDEKLFF. CDR3 DNA: TGCGCCAGCAGCTTAGGAGACCGAGCGGTTAACGTTGATGAAAAACTGTTTTTT.

The rearrangement joins TRBV12-3 or TRBV12-4 to TRBJ1-1; tentative D call: TRBD1 (6 bases). V was pared by 6 bases and J by 9 bases, with 11 bases between. This CDR3 region has 11 residues. The DNA for the CDR3 is TGTGCCAGCAGGCAACAGGGAAAAGCTTTCTTT. This translates into CASRQQGKAFF.

The V gene is TRBV27, the J gene TRBJ1-2; TRBD1 might be the D (6 bases). V lost 6 bases and J lost 4, with 12 bases in between. The CDR3 runs to 13 residues. Looked up from germline, CDR1 is MNHEY and CDR2 is SMNVEV (reference sequence). In DNA, the CDR3 is TGTGCCAGCAGCGCCACAGGGATCTATGGCTACACCTTC. Translated: CASSATGIYGYTF.

This chain uses TRBV5-1 with TRBJ2-7; D possibly corresponds to TRBD2 (6 bases). Trimming cost V 0 bases and J 2 bases, with 18 bases left between them. Germline V gene sequence: CDR1 SGHRS, CDR2 YFSETQ. The CDR3 has 17 residues. The CDR3 protein is CASSLAPSVDLAYEQYF. In DNA, the CDR3 is TGCGCCAGCAGCTTGGCCCCTAGCGTAGATTTGGCCTACGAGCAGTACTTC. Together with reference TRBV5-1 and TRBJ2-7, the CDR3 gives the full variable domain: KAGVTQTPRYLIKTRGQQVTLSCSPISGHRSVSWYQQTPGQGLQFLFEYFSETQRNKGNFPGRFSGRQFSNSRSEMNVSTLELGDSALYLCASSLAPSVDLAYEQYFGPGTRLTVT.

The V call is TRBV4-1, the J call TRBJ2-1, with a tentative D call TRBD1 (6 bases). There are 16 residues in the CDR3. Germline loops: CDR1 MGHRA, CDR2 YSYEKL. The V and J ends lost 0 bases and 4 bases respectively, with 13 bases between them. In DNA form, the CDR3 reads TGCGCCAGCAGCCAAGATCCGGGACAAGCATACAATGAGCAGTTCTTC. Protein: CASSQDPGQAYNEQFF.

CDR3 DNA sequence: TGTGCCAGTTACAGGGGCCCGAACACTGAAGCTTTCTTT. It codes for CASYRGPNTEAFF. The rearrangement joins TRBV19 to TRBJ1-1; 7 bases fit TRBD1. The CDR3 is made up of 13 amino acids. Germline V gene lookup returns CDR1 LNHDA and CDR2 SQIVND (reference sequence). With V trimmed by 8 bases and J by 1 base, 4 bases remained unmatched.